The source of this TCR beta chain is a study of T-cell memory formation after mild COVID-19. After 5'RACE with constant-segment primers, TCR alpha and TCR beta cDNA libraries carrying sample barcodes and UMIs were obtained. TCRdb re-called the 5' RACE reads through MiXCR, storing one row per CDR3 protein. Among 350,000 to 550,000 distinct CDR3 sequences listed, about a sixth were seen once. Study outcomes and limitations: Memory cells collected pre-infection included some clones that later responded, suggesting cross-reactive memory joined.

Note on this clonotype: Its antigen is not known.

The sequence was obtained from a young man who had mild COVID-19 (a few samples of this study predate the infection). Cell type and time point are not known. The sample comprised PBMCs or a T cell subset sorted from them (not recorded which).

CDR3 in amino acids: CASSSFKTGITNEKLFF. The CDR3 DNA reads TGTGCCAGCAGCTCGTTTAAAACAGGGATTACTAATGAAAAACTGTTTTTT. This chain links TRBV7-9 with TRBJ1-4, with D possibly being TRBD1 (6 bases). Between the trimmed V and J ends, which lost 4 bases and 2 bases, there was a span of 17 bases. This CDR3 region has 17 residues. Looked up from germline, CDR1 is SEHNR and CDR2 is FQNEAQ (reference sequence).